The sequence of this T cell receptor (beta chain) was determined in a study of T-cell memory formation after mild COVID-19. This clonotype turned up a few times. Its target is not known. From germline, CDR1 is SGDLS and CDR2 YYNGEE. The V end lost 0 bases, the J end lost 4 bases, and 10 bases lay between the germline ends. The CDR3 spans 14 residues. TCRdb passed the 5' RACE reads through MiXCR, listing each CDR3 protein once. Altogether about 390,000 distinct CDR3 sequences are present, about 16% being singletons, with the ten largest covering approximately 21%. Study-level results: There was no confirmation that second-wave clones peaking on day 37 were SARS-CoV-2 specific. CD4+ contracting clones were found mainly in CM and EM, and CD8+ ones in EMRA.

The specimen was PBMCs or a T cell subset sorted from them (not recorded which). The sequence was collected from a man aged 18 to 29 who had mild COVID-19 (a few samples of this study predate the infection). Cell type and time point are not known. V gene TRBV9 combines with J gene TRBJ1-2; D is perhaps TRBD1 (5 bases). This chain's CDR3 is CASSVGTGRYGYTF. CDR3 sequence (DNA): TGTGCCAGCAGCGTAGGAACAGGTCGCTATGGCTACACCTTC.